This T cell receptor (beta chain) is drawn from a study of kidney transplant recipient with SARS-CoV-2 infection. Only a few counts were recorded for this clonotype. TCRdb used MiXCR to reprocess the reads, holding one entry per CDR3 protein. The sample yields fewer than 250,000 distinct CDR3 sequences, around 30% seen once. The sequence derives from a male patient between 25 and 39 years old who had COVID-19 and was a kidney transplant recipient. A subset of T cells may come from the graft donor. Sequenced here: a blood sample, sampled at baseline and around day 110 from a kidney transplant recipient.

CDR3 DNA: TGTGCCAGCAGCGTGAACCAGGGGCCCAATGAAAAACTGTTTTTT. Protein product: CASSVNQGPNEKLFF. V is TRBV7-7 and J is TRBJ1-4, with a weak D call TRBD1 (6 bases). The CDR3 has 15 residues. Trimming removed 5 bases at V and 5 bases at J, with 15 bases between. CDR1 is SSHAT, CDR2 FNYEAQ, per germline (reference sequence). Filled out from reference TRBV7-7 and TRBJ1-4, the complete variable domain reads GAGVSQSPRYKVTKRGQDVTLRCDPISSHATLYWYQQALGQGPEFLTYFNYEAQPDKSGLPSDRFSAERPEGSISTLTIQRTEQRDSAMYRCASSVNQGPNEKLFFGSGTQLSVL.